Reported below is one T cell receptor beta chain. Its antigen is undetermined. Method: immunoSEQ multiplex PCR; TCRdb's copy keeps in-frame clones and lacks some. The table records 73,000 or so clones, about 90% of them present only once. This sample was included in a study of OX40 agonist ivuxolimab in advanced cancers. Overall study context: In this cohort, patients received ivuxolimab, an agonistic anti-OX40 (CD134) antibody.

Study observations and caveats: On average, CD8+ T cells had more expanded clones than CD4+.

Germline CDR1 and CDR2: KGHSH and LQKENI. V lost 0 bases, J lost 7 bases, and 10 bases lay in between. This CDR3 is 13 amino acids long. The chain recombines TRBV18 with TRBJ2-7; perhaps TRBD1 as D (5 bases). The input for sequencing was CD4+ or CD8+ T cells sorted from blood, taken in a trial of the OX40 agonist ivuxolimab. The TCR was taken from an adult with an advanced solid tumor such as melanoma, head and neck, liver or kidney cancer. CDR3 coding DNA: TGTGCCAGCTCACCACCTAAGCCAGGGGAGCAGTACTTC. As protein: CASSPPKPGEQYF.